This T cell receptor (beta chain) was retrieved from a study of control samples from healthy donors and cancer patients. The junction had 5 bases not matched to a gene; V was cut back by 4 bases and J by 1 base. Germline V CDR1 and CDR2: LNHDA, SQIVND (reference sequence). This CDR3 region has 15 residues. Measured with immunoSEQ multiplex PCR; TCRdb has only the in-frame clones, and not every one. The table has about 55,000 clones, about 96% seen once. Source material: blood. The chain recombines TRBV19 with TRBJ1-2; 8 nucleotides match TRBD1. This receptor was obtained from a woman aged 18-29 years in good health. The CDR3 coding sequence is TGTGCCAGTAGTACCGGGACAGGACATAACTATGGCTACACCTTC. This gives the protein CASSTGTGHNYGYTF.